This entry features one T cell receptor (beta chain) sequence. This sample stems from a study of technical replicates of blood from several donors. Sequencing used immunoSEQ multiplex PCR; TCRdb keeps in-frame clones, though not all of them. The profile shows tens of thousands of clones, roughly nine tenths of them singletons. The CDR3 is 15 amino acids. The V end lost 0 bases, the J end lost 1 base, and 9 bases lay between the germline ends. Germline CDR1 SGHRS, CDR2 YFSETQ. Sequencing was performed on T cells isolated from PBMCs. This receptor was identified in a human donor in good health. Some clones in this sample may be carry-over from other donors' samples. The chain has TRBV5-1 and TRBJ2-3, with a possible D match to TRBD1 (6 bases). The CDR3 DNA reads TGCGCCAGCAGCTTGGTGGACAGAGGCACAGATACGCAGTATTTT. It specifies CASSLVDRGTDTQYF. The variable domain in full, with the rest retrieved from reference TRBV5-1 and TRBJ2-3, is KAGVTQTPRYLIKTRGQQVTLSCSPISGHRSVSWYQQTPGQGLQFLFEYFSETQRNKGNFPGRFSGRQFSNSRSEMNVSTLELGDSALYLCASSLVDRGTDTQYFGPGTRLTVL.